A single sample gave rise to the 2 T cell receptor beta chains below, sequenced in a study of CD8 T cells in Susac syndrome. Reverse transcription of 0.5 to 1 ug RNA was performed with random hexamers. MiXCR, run by TCRdb on the immunoSEQ multiplex PCR reads, gives a single entry per CDR3 protein. The repertoire has roughly 400,000 distinct CDR3 sequences, approximately 89% of them found once; the top ten carry 0.09% to 0.15%. Material for sequencing was CD8+ T cells from PBMCs. The receptors here all came from a human donor with multiple sclerosis.

CDR3 sequence: CASSLNAGNNEQFF. Here the CDR3 DNA reads TGTGCCAGCAGTTTAAACGCAGGGAACAATGAGCAGTTCTTC. V gene TRBV28 combines with J gene TRBJ2-1; a possible D gene is TRBD1 (5 bases). V gave up 2 bases and J gave up 5 bases, with 10 bases separating them. Germline assignment: CDR1 MDHEN and CDR2 SYDVKM. The CDR3 has 14 residues.

This rearrangement joins TRBV7-9 to TRBJ2-7; 8 positions agree with TRBD1. V gave up 5 bases and J gave up 7 bases; unmatched junction bases: 10. The CDR3 consists of 14 residues. CDR1 and CDR2 (germline): SEHNR, FQNEAQ (reference sequence). This chain's CDR3 is CASSGDRGIPEQYF. CDR3 DNA: TGTGCCAGCAGCGGCGACAGGGGAATACCGGAGCAGTACTTC.